A selection of T cell receptor beta chains follows, all from one sample in a study of shared clonotypes between healthy human individuals. The table came from immunoSEQ multiplex PCR; TCRdb's copy has only in-frame clones and leaves some out. The profile shows roughly 450,000 clones, approximately 85% of them singletons. Sequenced material: PBMCs. These receptors all stem from a woman aged 40 to 49 in good health. Some clones in this sample may be carry-over from other donors' samples. Each CDR3 is given with its conserved first and last residue. D genes are given only for firm matches. Clone size, where shown, is once, few, many, or a class for clones that have expanded.

clone size,V gene,J gene,D gene,CDR3 DNA,CDR3 protein
NA,TRBV19,TRBJ2-3,NA,TGTGCCAGTAGACGGGGTAGCGCCAGCACAGATACGCAGTATTTT,CASRRGSASTDTQYF
NA,TRBV5-4,TRBJ2-3,NA,TGTGCCAGCAGCTTAAGTGTGGCAGATACGCAGTATTTT,CASSLSVADTQYF
few,TRBV6-5,TRBJ1-3,NA,TGTGCCAGCAGTTACTCGGGCTCTGGAAACACCATATATTTT,CASSYSGSGNTIYF
NA,TRBV19,TRBJ1-5,NA,TGTGCCAGTATCGGCAAGGCCCGGGGTAATCAGCCCCAGCATTTT,CASIGKARGNQPQHF
NA,TRBV6-1,TRBJ1-2,TRBD1,TGTGCCAGCAGTGAAAGGGACAGGGGCGGCTACACCTTC,CASSERDRGGYTF
NA,TRBV6-5,TRBJ2-5,NA,TGTGCCAGCAGTTACTCGACCTTGGGTATCCAAGAGACCCAGTACTTC,CASSYSTLGIQETQYF
NA,TRBV27,TRBJ2-7,NA,TGTGCCAGCAGTTTAAGGGGGGACTCCTACGAGCAGTACTTC,CASSLRGDSYEQYF
NA,TRBV11-2,TRBJ1-1,NA,TGTGCCAGCAGCCCAACATCAGGGGCGAACACTGAAGCTTTCTTT,CASSPTSGANTEAFF
NA,TRBV19,TRBJ1-2,TRBD1,TGTGCCAGCGGACAGGAGGGAGTCTATGGCTACACCTTC,CASGQEGVYGYTF
NA,TRBV7-2,TRBJ1-5,TRBD1,TGTGCCAGCAGCTTAACCACAGGGGTAAATCAGCCCCAGCATTTT,CASSLTTGVNQPQHF
NA,TRBV6-1,TRBJ1-1,NA,TGTGCCAGCAGTGAGGGACATCCGGGAGCTTTCTTT,CASSEGHPGAFF
NA,TRBV15,TRBJ1-2,NA,TGTGCCACCAGCAGAGATAGCCGCAGATATGGCTACACCTTC,CATSRDSRRYGYTF
NA,TRBV4-1,TRBJ2-3,NA,TGCGCCAGCAGCCAAGATCGTGGCGGGAGCACAGATACGCAGTATTTT,CASSQDRGGSTDTQYF
few,TRBV5-4,TRBJ1-1,TRBD1,TGTGCCAGCAGCTTGAGGGGGCAACGTGGAGCTTTCTTT,CASSLRGQRGAFF
NA,TRBV29-1,TRBJ2-7,TRBD2,TGCAGCGCCAGGACTAGCGGGAGTTACGAGCAGTACTTC,CSARTSGSYEQYF